This passage covers 4 T cell receptor beta chains from one sample sequenced in a study of T-cell memory formation after mild COVID-19. TCRdb independently ran MiXCR on the 5' RACE reads; one entry per CDR3 protein. The sample contains about half a million distinct CDR3 sequences, around a sixth of which appear only once. Material for sequencing was PBMCs or a T cell subset sorted from them (not recorded which). Source of these receptors: an adult woman who had mild COVID-19 (a few samples of this study predate the infection). Cell type and time point are not known.

The gene calls are TRBV11-1 and TRBJ1-1; D remains ambiguous. Trimming left V 5 bases short and J 4 bases short, with 11 bases between. The CDR3 sequence is 13 residues long. Germline CDR1 and CDR2: SGHAT and FQDESV (reference sequence). CDR3 sequence (DNA): TGTGCCAGCAGCGCCACTGAGGTCACTGAAGCTTTCTTT. Translation gives CASSATEVTEAFF.

As DNA, the CDR3 is TGTGCCAGCTCACCCCCCGAATTGGTCTATGGCTACACCTTC. Translated, it gives CASSPPELVYGYTF. V usage is TRBV18 and J usage is TRBJ1-2; no clear D gene. This CDR3 contains 14 residues. Germline values: CDR1 KGHSH, CDR2 LQKENI. Trimming took 3 bases from V and 4 from J, leaving 12 bases between them.

The rearrangement joins TRBV2 to TRBJ1-2; no firm D call. The CDR3 loop spans 14 amino acids. CDR1 and CDR2 from the germline V gene are SNHLY and FYNNEI. V lost 4 bases, J lost 4 bases, and 13 bases lay in between. Here the CDR3 DNA reads TGTGCCAGCAGTGTCGAGGCAGTAGGCTATGGCTACACCTTC. It yields the protein CASSVEAVGYGYTF.

This clonotype was observed a few times. V gene TRBV20-1 combines with J gene TRBJ2-7, with TRBD2 matching over 8 bases. CDR3 size: 17 residues. V lost 1 base, J lost 3 bases, and 14 bases stayed unmatched. Per the germline V gene, CDR1 is DFQATT and CDR2 is SNEGSKA (reference sequence). The CDR3 bases are TGCAGTGCTAGAGGACCTAGTAGGTCGGGAGGGTTCTACGAGCAGTACTTC. Its protein is CSARGPSRSGGFYEQYF.